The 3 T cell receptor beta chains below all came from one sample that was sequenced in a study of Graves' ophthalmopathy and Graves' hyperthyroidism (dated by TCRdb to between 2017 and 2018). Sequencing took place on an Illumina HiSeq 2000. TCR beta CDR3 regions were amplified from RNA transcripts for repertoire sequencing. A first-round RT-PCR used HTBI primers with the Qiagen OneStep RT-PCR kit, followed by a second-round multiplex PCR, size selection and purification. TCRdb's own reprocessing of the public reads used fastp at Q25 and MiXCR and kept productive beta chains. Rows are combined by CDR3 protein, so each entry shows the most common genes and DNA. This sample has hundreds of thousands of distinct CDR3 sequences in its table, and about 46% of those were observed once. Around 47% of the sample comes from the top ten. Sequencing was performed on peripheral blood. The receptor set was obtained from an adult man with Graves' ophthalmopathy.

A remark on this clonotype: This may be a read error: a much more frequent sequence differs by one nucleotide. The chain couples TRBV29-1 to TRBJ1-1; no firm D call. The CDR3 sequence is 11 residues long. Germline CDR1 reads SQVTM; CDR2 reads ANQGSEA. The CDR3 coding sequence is TGCAGCGTTGAGATACACACTGGAGCTTTCTTT. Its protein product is CSVEIHTGAFF.

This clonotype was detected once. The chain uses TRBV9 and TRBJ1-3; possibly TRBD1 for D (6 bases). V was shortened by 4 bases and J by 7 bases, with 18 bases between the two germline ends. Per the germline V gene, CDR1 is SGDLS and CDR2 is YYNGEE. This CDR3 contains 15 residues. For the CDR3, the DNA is TGTGCCAGCAGCTTAACAGGGTTCCAGGCGAACACCATATATTTT. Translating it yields CASSLTGFQANTIYF. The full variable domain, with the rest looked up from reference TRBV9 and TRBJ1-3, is DSGVTQTPKHLITATGQRVTLRCSPRSGDLSVYWYQQSLDQGLQFLIQYYNGEERAKGNILERFSAQQFPDLHSELNLSSLELGDSALYFCASSLTGFQANTIYFGEGSWLTVV.

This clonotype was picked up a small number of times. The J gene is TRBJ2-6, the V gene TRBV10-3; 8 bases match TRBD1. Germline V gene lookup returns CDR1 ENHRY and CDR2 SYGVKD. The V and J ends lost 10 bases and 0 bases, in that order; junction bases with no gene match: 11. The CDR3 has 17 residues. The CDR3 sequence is CATSPGTGDSGANVLTF. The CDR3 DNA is TGTGCCACCTCCCCCGGGACAGGTGACTCTGGGGCCAACGTCCTGACTTTC.